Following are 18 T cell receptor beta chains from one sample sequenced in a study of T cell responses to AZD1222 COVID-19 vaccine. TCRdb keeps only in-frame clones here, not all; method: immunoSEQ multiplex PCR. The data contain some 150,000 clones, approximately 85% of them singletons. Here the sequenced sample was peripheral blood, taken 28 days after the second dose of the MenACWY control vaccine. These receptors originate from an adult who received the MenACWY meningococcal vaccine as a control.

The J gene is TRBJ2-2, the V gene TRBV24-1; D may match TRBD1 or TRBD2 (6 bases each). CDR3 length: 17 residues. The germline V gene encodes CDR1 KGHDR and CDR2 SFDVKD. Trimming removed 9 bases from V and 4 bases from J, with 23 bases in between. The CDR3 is CATATTTGRYLTGELFF. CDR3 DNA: TGTGCCACCGCTACCACAACAGGGAGGTACCTCACCGGGGAGCTGTTTTTT.

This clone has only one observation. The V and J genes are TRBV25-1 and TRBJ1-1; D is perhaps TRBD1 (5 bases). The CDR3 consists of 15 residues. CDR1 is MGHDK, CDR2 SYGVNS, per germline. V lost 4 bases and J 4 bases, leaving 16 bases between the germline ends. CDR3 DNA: TGTGCCAGCAGTGGTCAGGGTTACGGTGCCACTGAAGCTTTCTTT. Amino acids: CASSGQGYGATEAFF.

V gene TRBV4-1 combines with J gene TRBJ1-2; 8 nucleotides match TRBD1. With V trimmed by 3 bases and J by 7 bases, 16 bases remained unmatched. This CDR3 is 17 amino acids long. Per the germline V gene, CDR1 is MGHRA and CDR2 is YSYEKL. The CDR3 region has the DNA TGCGCCAGCAGCCACCCGGGACAGGCCTTACTCCTTCGTGGCTACACCTTC. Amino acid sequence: CASSHPGQALLLRGYTF.

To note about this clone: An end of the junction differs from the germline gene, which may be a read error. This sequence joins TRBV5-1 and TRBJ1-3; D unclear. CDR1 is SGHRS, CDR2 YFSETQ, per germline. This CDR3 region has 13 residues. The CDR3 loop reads CASSLEPSVPPLF. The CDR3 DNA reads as TGCGCCAGCAGCTTGGAACCTTCAGTACCCCCTTTATTT.

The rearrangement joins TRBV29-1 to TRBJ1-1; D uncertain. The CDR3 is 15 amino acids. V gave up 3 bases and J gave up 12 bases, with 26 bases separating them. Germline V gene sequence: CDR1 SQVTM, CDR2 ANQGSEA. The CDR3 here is CSVDNAGRRAAQTFF. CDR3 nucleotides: TGCAGCGTTGACAACGCCGGGAGGCGCGCCGCTCAGACTTTCTTT.

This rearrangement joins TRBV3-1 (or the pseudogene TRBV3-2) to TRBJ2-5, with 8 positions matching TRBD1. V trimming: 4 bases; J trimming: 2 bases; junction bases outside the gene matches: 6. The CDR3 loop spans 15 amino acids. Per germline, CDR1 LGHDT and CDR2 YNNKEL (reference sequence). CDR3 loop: CASSRRTGWQETQYF. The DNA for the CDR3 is TGTGCCAGCAGCCGGAGGACAGGGTGGCAAGAGACCCAGTACTTC.

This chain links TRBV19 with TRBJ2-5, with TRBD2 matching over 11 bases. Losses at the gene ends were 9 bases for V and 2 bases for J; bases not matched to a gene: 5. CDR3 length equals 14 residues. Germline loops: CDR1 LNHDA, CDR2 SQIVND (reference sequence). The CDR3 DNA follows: TGTGCCAGCTCACTAGCGGGGGTACAAGAGACCCAGTACTTC. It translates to CASSLAGVQETQYF.

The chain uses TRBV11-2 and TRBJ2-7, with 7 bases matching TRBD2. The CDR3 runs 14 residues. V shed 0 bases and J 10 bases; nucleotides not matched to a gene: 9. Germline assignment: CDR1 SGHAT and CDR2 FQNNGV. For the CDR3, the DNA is TGTGCCAGCAGCTTAGATCGGGAGGCCGCCCCCCAGTACGTC. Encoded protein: CASSLDREAAPQYV.

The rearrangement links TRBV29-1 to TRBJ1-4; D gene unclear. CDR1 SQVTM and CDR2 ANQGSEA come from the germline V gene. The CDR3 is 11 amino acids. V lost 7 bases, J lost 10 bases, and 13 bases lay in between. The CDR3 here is CSGDRRGKLFF. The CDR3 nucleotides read TGCAGCGGGGATCGTCGAGGAAAACTGTTTTTT.

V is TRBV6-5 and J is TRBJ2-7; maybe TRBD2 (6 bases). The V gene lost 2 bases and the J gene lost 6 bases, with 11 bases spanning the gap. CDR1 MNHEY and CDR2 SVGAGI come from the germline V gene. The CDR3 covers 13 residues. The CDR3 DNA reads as TGTGCCAGCAGTTACGGTGGGGGAGGCGAGCAGTACGTC. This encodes CASSYGGGGEQYV.

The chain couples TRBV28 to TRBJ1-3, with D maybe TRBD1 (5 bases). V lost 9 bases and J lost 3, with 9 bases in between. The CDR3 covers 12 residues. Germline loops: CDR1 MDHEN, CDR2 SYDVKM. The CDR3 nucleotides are TGTGCCAGTGGGACTTTTGGAAACACCATATATTTT. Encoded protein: CASGTFGNTIYF.

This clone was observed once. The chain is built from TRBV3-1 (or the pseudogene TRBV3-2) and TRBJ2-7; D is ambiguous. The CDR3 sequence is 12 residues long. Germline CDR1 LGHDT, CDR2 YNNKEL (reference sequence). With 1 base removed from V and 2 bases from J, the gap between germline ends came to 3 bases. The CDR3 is CASSQGPYEQYV. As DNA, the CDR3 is TGTGCCAGCAGCCAAGGTCCCTACGAGCAGTACGTC.

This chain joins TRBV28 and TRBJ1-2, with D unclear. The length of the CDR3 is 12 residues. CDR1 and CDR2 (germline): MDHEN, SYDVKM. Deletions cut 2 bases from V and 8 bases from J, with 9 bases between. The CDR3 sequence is CASSLGSRGYTF. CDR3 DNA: TGTGCCAGCAGTTTAGGGAGTCGGGGCTACACCTTC.

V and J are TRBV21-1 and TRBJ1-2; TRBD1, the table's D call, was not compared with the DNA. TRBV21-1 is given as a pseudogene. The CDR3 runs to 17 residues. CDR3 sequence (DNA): TGTGCCAGCAGCGAGTTACCGGACAGGCAGATCTCCTATGGCTACACCTTC. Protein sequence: CASSELPDRQISYGYTF.

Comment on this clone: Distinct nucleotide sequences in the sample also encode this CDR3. CDR3 region: CASSASTGSNQPQHF. The DNA of the CDR3 is TGTGCCAGCAGCGCTTCTACCGGGAGCAATCAGCCCCAGCATTTT. The gene calls are TRBV9 and TRBJ1-5; unclear D gene. The V and J ends lost 3 bases and 1 base respectively, with 11 bases between them. The CDR3 spans 15 residues. In germline, CDR1 is SGDLS, CDR2 YYNGEE.

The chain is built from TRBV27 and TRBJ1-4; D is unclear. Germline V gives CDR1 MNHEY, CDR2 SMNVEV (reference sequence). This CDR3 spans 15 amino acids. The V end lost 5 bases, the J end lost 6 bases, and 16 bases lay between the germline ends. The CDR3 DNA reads TGTGCCAGCAGTGCCGACCTAGATAGTTATGAAAAACTGTTTTTT. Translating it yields CASSADLDSYEKLFF. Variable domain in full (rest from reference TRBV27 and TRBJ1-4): EAQVTQNPRYLITVTGKKLTVTCSQNMNHEYMSWYRQDPGLGLRQIYYSMNVEVTDKGDVPEGYKVSRKEKRNFPLILESPSPNQTSLYFCASSADLDSYEKLFFGSGTQLSVL.

The CDR3 loop reads CASSLGGTLQETQYF. In nucleotides, the CDR3 is TGCGCCAGCAGCCTGGGGGGGACACTCCAAGAGACCCAGTACTTC. This chain links TRBV5-1 with TRBJ2-5, with D possibly matching TRBD2 (7 bases). The CDR3 contains 15 residues. In germline, CDR1 is SGHRS, CDR2 YFSETQ. Trimming cost V 4 bases and J 1 base, with 14 bases left between them.

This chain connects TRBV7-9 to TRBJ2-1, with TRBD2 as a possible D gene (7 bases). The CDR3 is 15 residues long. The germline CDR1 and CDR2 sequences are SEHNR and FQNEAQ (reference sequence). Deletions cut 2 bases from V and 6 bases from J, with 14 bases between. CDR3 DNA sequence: TGTGCCAGCAGCTTATCCGGGGGAGGGGGCAATGAGCAGTTCTTC. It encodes CASSLSGGGGNEQFF.